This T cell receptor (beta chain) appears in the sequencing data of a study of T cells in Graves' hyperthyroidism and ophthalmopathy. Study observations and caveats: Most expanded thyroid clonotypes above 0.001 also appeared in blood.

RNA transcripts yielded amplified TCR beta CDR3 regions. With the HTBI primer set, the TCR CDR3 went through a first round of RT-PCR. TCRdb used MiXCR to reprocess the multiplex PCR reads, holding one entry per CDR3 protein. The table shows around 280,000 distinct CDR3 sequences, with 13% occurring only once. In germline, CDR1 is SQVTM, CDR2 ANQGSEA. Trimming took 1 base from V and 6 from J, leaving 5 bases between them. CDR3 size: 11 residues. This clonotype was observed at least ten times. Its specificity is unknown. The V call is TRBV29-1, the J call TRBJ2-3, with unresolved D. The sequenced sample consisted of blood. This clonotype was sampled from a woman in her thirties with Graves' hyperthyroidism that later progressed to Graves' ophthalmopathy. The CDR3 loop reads CSVEGLDTQYF. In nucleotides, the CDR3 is TGCAGCGTTGAAGGGTTGGATACGCAGTATTTT.